A single T cell receptor beta chain is shown here with its context. These data originate in a study of OX40 agonist ivuxolimab in advanced cancers. Some clones are missing from TCRdb's copy, which holds only in-frame ones; the method was immunoSEQ multiplex PCR. The sample consists of approximately 69,000 clones, approximately 84% of them appearing once. V was shortened by 0 bases and J by 4 bases, with 23 bases between the two germline ends. From germline, CDR1 is SGDLS and CDR2 YYNGEE. The CDR3 length is 18 residues. This chain connects TRBV9 to TRBJ2-7; the D is unclear. The sequencing used CD4+ or CD8+ T cells sorted from blood, collected in a trial of the OX40 agonist ivuxolimab. The sequence derives from an adult with an advanced solid tumor such as melanoma, head and neck, liver or kidney cancer. CDR3 in DNA: TGTGCCAGCAGCGTAGCCCGGGCCCCAAACCGTTTCGCGTACGAGCAGTACTTC. Translation: CASSVARAPNRFAYEQYF.